The sequence of this T cell receptor (beta chain) was determined in a study of OX40 agonist ivuxolimab in advanced cancers. Produced via immunoSEQ multiplex PCR; TCRdb's table is partial and in-frame only. Of approximately 59,000 clones listed, 85% are singletons. Per germline, CDR1 SGHRS and CDR2 YFSETQ. V dropped 3 bases and J dropped 3 bases, with 12 bases sitting between them. This CDR3 is 14 amino acids long. The sequence derives from an adult with an advanced solid tumor such as melanoma, head and neck, liver or kidney cancer. Material: CD4+ or CD8+ T cells sorted from blood, obtained in a trial of the OX40 agonist ivuxolimab. The V and J genes are TRBV5-1 and TRBJ1-2; D might be TRBD1 (5 bases). CDR3 sequence: CASSSTQGYYGYTF. In nucleotides, the CDR3 is TGCGCCAGCAGCTCGACGCAGGGATACTATGGCTACACCTTC.